This T cell receptor beta chain was identified in a study of CD8+CD57+ T cells in acquired aplastic anemia. Findings and limits, study-wide: When set against total CD4+ and CD8+ pools, CD8+CD57+ cells in patients had lower diversity. Between the patient and control groups, CD8+ Simpson's diversity did not differ significantly.

Profiling that covered TCR beta VDJ and CDR3 relied on genomic DNA as its template. TCRdb reprocessed the reads with MiXCR, giving one entry per CDR3 protein. Of about 18,000 distinct CDR3 sequences in the sample, approximately 40% were seen once. Germline V gene sequence: CDR1 SGHAT, CDR2 FQNNGV. V was pared by 5 bases and J by 0 bases, with 1 base of the junction left unmatched. The CDR3 sequence is 15 residues long. Points on this clonotype: Its cognate antigen is unknown.

Flow cytometry had shown expanded CD8+CD57+ cells in the patients chosen for sequencing. The authors bead-enriched CD8+CD57+ cells, obtaining a mean 1.6 ug DNA. The genes are TRBV11-2 and TRBJ2-1, with 10 bases identical to TRBD2. This receptor was identified in a human donor with aplastic anemia. The sample consisted of CD8+CD57+ T cells sorted from PBMCs. Subset here: bead-enriched CD8+CD57+ effector memory T cells from SAA patients. CDR3 DNA sequence: TGTGCCAGCAGCGCTAGCGGGAGCTCCTACAATGAGCAGTTCTTC. Its protein is CASSASGSSYNEQFF.